One T cell receptor (beta chain) is described in this entry. The data are from a study of blood T cell repertoires in COVID-19. Study-wide context: Sites across the United States, Italy and Spain contributed samples from acute and convalescent COVID-19. Sources were T cells, B-cell-depleted T cells, or PBMCs; the material itself was cDNA or gDNA.

CDR3 length: 20 amino acids. Germline V gives CDR1 MNHNY, CDR2 SVGAGI (reference sequence). V dropped 6 bases and J dropped 0; count of bases not matched to a gene: 17. Per the study methods: The assay estimated nucleated cells by amplifying reference gene primers. Repertoires were generated with immunoSEQ multiplex PCR, while TCRdb's copy carries only in-frame clones and drops some. V, J and clone size reflect that table, while D and trimming were determined from the DNA. The sample has around 130,000 clones; approximately 85% are singletons. This TCR was recovered from a human donor in a cohort sampled during active COVID-19. J is TRBJ1-6 and V is TRBV6-6; 7 bases fit TRBD1. The source material was peripheral blood. The CDR3 loop is CASSSYPIGTASSYNSPLHF. The CDR3 nucleotides read TGTGCCAGCAGCAGTTACCCCATCGGGACAGCGAGCTCCTATAATTCACCCCTCCACTTT.